This TCR beta chain comes out of a study of post-analysis software for immune sequencing data. Overall study: Secondary progressive, relapsing-remitting and progressive-relapsing multiple sclerosis were among the included disease courses.

This clonotype showed up just a few times. No antigen is known for it. General study points: TRBV5-6, TRBV5-1 and TRBV20-1 belonged to a set of roughly five TRBV segments that were more frequent in patients than controls. Compared with controls, patients showed significantly lower normalized Chao1 diversity. Clustering by F measure revealed strong co-clustering among samples prepared together in one batch.

TCR beta cDNA libraries included unique molecular identifiers. Input amounts of roughly 1 to 10 million T cells were used. These gave 500,000 or so cDNA molecules, so each molecule approximated one T cell. TCRdb reprocessed the PCR reads via MiXCR and lists one record per CDR3 protein. The table has hundreds of thousands of distinct CDR3 sequences, roughly 29% seen once. The V and J ends lost 6 bases and 4 bases respectively, with 24 bases between them. The CDR3 sequence is 17 residues long. Germline CDR1 is MNHEY and CDR2 is SMNVEV (reference sequence). The clonotype originates from a girl between 5 and 17 years old with multiple sclerosis. Sequenced sample: blood. The chain employs TRBV27 and TRBJ1-2; D is uncertain. The CDR3 bases are TGTGCCAGCAGCCGGCGCCCTGACCCAGGTCGGGGCTATGGCTACACCTTC. The encoded protein is CASSRRPDPGRGYGYTF.